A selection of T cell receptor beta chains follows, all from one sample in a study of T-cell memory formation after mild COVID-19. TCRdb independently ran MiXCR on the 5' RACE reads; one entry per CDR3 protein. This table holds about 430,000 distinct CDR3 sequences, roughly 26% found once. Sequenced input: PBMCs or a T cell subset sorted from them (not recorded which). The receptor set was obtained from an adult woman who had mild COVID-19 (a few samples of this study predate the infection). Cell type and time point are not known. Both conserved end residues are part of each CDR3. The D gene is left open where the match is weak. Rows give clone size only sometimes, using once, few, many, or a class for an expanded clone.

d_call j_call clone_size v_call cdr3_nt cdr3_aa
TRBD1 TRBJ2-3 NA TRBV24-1 TGTGCCACCAGTGTTGCGGGGACAGGGTCCAGAGATACGCAGTATTTT CATSVAGTGSRDTQYF
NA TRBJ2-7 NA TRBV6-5 TGTGCCAGCAGGTCCCTAGGGGCGGGCTCCTACGAGCAGTACTTC CASRSLGAGSYEQYF
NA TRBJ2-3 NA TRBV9 TGTGCCAGCAGTCCGGACTTCACAGATACGCAGTATTTT CASSPDFTDTQYF
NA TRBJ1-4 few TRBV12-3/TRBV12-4 TGTGCCAGCAGTTTTTCCGGAAAACTGTTTTTT CASSFSGKLFF
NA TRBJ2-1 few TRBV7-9 TGTGCCAGCAGCCCCCCGGGACTGACCAACAATGAGCAGTTCTTC CASSPPGLTNNEQFF
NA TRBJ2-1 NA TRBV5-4 TGTGCCAGCAGCTTGCCCCCGGACGATGAGCAGTTCTTC CASSLPPDDEQFF
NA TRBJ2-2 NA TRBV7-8 TGTGCCAGCAGCCCCGAGGAGGGGAGAGGAACCGGGGAGCTGTTTTTT CASSPEEGRGTGELFF
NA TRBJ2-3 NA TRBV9 TGTGCCAGCAGCTCATCGGGCGCTAGCGGCACAGATACGCAGTATTTT CASSSSGASGTDTQYF
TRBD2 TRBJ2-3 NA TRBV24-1 TGTGCCACCAGTGATTTGATCCTCAACCGTGGCGGGAGCTACACAGATACGCAGTATTTT CATSDLILNRGGSYTDTQYF
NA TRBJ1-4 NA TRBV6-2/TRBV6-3 TGTGCCAGCAGCCCTATGGGTCGTGTTGACGTTACTGAAAAACTGTTTTTT CASSPMGRVDVTEKLFF
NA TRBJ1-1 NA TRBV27 TGTGCCAGCAGTTTACGAGGGGAAAGGACTGAAGCTTTCTTT CASSLRGERTEAFF
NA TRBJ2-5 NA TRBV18 TGTGCCAGCTCACCAAGGTCAGGCAGGGAGACCCAGTACTTC CASSPRSGRETQYF
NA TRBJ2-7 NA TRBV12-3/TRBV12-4 TGTGCCAGCAGTCGTGGGGGGCTCTCCTACGAGCAGTACTTC CASSRGGLSYEQYF
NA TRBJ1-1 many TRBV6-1 TGTGCCAGCAGTGGGGACACTGAAGCTTTCTTT CASSGDTEAFF
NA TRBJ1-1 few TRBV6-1 TGTGCCAGCAGACTACAGGTTAACACTGAAGCTTTCTTT CASRLQVNTEAFF
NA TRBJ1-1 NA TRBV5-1 TGCGCCAGCAGCTTGGAAAGGGGTTCTCAAGCTTTCTTT CASSLERGSQAFF
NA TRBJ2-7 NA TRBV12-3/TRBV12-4 TGTGCCAGCAGCTTGGACAGTCTAATCACCTACGAGCAGTACTTC CASSLDSLITYEQYF
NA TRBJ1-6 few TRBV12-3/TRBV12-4 TGTGCCAGCAGTTTAGAGGGTCACAATTCACCCCTCCACTTT CASSLEGHNSPLHF
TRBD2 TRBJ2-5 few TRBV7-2 TGTGCCAGCAGCTTGCGGGGGACTTTCCAAGAGACCCAGTACTTC CASSLRGTFQETQYF
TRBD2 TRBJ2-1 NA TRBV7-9 TGTGCCAGCAGCTCCTCGACCCGGGAGGATGAGCAGTTCTTC CASSSSTREDEQFF
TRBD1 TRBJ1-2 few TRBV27 TGTGCCAGCAGTTTCCGGGACAGGGCTGGCTACACCTTC CASSFRDRAGYTF
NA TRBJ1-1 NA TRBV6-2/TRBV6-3 TGTGCCAGCAGTTGGACGGTGATGAACACTGAAGCTTTCTTT CASSWTVMNTEAFF
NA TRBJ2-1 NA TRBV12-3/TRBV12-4 TGTGCCAGCAGTGCCTGGCGCGGACTGAGCTCCTACAATGAGCAGTTCTTC CASSAWRGLSSYNEQFF
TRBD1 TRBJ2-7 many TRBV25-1 TGTGCCAGCAGTGAATACCTGGACAGGGGCCCCCTCAGTGGCTACGAGCAGTACTTC CASSEYLDRGPLSGYEQYF
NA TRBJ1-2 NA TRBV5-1 TGCGCCAGCAGCTTCCTAGGACAGAAACTCAACTATGGCTACACCTTC CASSFLGQKLNYGYTF
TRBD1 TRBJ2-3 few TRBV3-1 TGTGCCAGCAGCGGACAGGGGATGTCTAGCACAGATACGCAGTATTTT CASSGQGMSSTDTQYF
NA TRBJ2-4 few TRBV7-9 TGTGCCAGCAGCTTCTCCAAGTTCGGGGAAAACATTCAGTACTTC CASSFSKFGENIQYF
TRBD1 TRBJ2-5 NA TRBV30 TGTGCTGTGGACAGGGCCTTACAAGAGACCCAGTACTTC CAVDRALQETQYF
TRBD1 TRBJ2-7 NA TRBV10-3 TGTGCCATCAGTGTCAACAGGGGATCCCCTACCTACGAGCAGTACTTC CAISVNRGSPTYEQYF
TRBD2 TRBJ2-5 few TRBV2 TGTGCCATGTCCGGGACTAACCAAGAGACCCAGTACTTC CAMSGTNQETQYF
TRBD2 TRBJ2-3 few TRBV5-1 TGCGCCAGCAACTTCGGCGGGGGGGCAGATACGCAGTATTTT CASNFGGGADTQYF
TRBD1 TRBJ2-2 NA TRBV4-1 TGCGCCAGCAGCCAAGGGCGTTACAGGGGACGATCCTTTACCGGGGAGCTGTTTTTT CASSQGRYRGRSFTGELFF
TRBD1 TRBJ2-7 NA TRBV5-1 TGCGCCAGCAGCGCACCCCGGGGGACAGGTCACTACGAGCAGTACTTC CASSAPRGTGHYEQYF
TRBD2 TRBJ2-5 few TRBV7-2 TGTGCCAGCCAGAGCCGAGAAGGGACTAGCGGGTACTTC CASQSREGTSGYF
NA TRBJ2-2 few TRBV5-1 TGCGCCAGCAGCTTCTTAGCCCAGGGCAACACCGGGGAGCTGTTTTTT CASSFLAQGNTGELFF
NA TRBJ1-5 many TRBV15 TGTGCCACCACTCAAGTGGGACACCTCCGTGTCGGCGACAAGCCCCAGCATTTT CATTQVGHLRVGDKPQHF
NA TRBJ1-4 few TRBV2 TGTGCCAGCAGTGTACATGAAAAACTGTTTTTT CASSVHEKLFF
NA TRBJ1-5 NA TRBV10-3 TGTGCCATCAGTGAGTTCGAGGCTAGCAATCAGCCCCAGCATTTT CAISEFEASNQPQHF
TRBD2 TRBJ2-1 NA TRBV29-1 TGCAGCGTTCTCCCGGGACTAGCGGGTAATGAGCAGTTCTTC CSVLPGLAGNEQFF
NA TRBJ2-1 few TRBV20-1 TGCAGTGCTAGAGACATGGGGGGAACCTACAATGAGCAGTTCTTC CSARDMGGTYNEQFF
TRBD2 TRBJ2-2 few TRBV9 TGTGCCAGCAGCGTAGGGGTGAGACTAGCGGGCCCTCAGAACACCGGGGAGCTGTTTTTT CASSVGVRLAGPQNTGELFF
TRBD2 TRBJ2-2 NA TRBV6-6 TGTGCCAGCACCATACCTGATAGCGGGAGGCTGAACACCGGGGAGCTGTTTTTT CASTIPDSGRLNTGELFF
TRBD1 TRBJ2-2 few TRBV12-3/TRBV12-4 TGTGCCAGCAGGAGGACAGGCGCCGGCGGGGAGCTGTTTTTT CASRRTGAGGELFF
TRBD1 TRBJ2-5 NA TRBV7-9 TGTGCCAGCAGGGGGACAGGGGGGGTGGAAGAGACCCAGTACTTC CASRGTGGVEETQYF
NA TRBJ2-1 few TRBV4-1 TGCGCCAGCGCGTTGATTGCCAGCGCTTCCTACAATGAGCAGTTCTTC CASALIASASYNEQFF
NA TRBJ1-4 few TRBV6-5 TGTGCCAGCAGACGATACACTAATGAAAAACTGTTTTTT CASRRYTNEKLFF
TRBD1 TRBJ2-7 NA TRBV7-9 TGTGCCAGCAGCCGAGCAAAAAGGACAGGGAGTAACTACGAGCAGTACTTC CASSRAKRTGSNYEQYF
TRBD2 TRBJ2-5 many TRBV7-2 TGTGCCAGCAGCTTAGTGCCTAGCGGTGGAGAGACCCAGTACTTC CASSLVPSGGETQYF
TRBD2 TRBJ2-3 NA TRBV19 TGTGCCAGTAGTGCTTCGGGACTACGCACAGATACGCAGTATTTT CASSASGLRTDTQYF
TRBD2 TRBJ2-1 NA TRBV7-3 TGTGCCAGCAGCTTAATGGGACTAGCTCGGAGCTCCAATGAGCAGTTCTTC CASSLMGLARSSNEQFF
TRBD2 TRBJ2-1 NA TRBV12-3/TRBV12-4 TGTGCCAGCAGTTCAAGCCGGGACAGCCTCTTGCGCGGGAGGGCCTATGAGCAGTTCTTC CASSSSRDSLLRGRAYEQFF
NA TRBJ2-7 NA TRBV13 TGTGCCAGCAGCCCACGGAACTACGAGCAGTACTTC CASSPRNYEQYF
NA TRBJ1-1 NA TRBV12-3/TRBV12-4 TGTGCCAGCAGTTCATCGGGAGTGAACACTGAAGCTTTCTTT CASSSSGVNTEAFF
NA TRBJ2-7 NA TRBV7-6 TGTGCCAGCAGCTTCGGTGAACTTTACGAGCAGTACTTC CASSFGELYEQYF
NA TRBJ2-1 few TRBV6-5 TGTGCCAGCAGTTACTCGATGGCAGACAATGAGCAGTTCTTC CASSYSMADNEQFF